Sequencing of this T cell receptor beta chain was carried out in a study of tumor-infiltrating lymphocytes in localized non-small cell lung cancer. Germline V lookup: CDR1 SGHAT, CDR2 FQNNGV. There are 14 residues in the CDR3. V was clipped by 2 bases and J by 1 base, with 8 bases between them. Sequencing used immunoSEQ multiplex PCR; TCRdb keeps in-frame clones, though not all of them. The repertoire holds about 12,000 clones, 80% to 90% seen once, with roughly 9% in the top ten. The chain couples TRBV11-2 to TRBJ1-1; no clear D. Material for sequencing was lung tumor tissue. The clonotype originates from a human donor with non-small cell lung cancer. CDR3: CASSLNPGNTEAFF. The CDR3 DNA follows: TGTGCCAGCAGCTTAAACCCAGGGAACACTGAAGCTTTCTTT. Drawing the rest from reference TRBV11-2 and TRBJ1-1, the complete variable domain is EAGVAQSPRYKIIEKRQSVAFWCNPISGHATLYWYQQILGQGPKLLIQFQNNGVVDDSQLPKDRFSAERLKGVDSTLKIQPAKLEDSAVYLCASSLNPGNTEAFFGQGTRLTVV.